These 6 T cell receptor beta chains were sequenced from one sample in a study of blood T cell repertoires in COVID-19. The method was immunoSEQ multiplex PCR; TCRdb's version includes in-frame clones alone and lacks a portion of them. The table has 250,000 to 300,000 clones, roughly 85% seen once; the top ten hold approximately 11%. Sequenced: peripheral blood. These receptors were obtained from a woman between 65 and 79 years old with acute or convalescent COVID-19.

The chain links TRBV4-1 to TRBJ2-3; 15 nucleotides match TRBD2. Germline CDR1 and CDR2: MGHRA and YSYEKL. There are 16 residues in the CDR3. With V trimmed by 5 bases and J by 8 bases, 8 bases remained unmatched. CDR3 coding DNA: TGCGCCAGCAGCTTTTGGACTAGCGGGGGGGAGGGTACGCAGTATTTT. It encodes CASSFWTSGGEGTQYF.

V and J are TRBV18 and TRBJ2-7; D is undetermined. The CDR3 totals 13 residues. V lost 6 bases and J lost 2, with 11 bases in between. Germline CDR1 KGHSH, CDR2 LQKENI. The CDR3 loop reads CASSPPEAYEQYF. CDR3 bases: TGTGCCAGCTCGCCCCCAGAGGCCTACGAGCAGTACTTC. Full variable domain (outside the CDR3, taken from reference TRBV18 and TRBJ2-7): NAGVMQNPRHLVRRRGQEARLRCSPMKGHSHVYWYRQLPEEGLKFMVYLQKENIIDESGMPKERFSAEFPKEGPSILRIQQVVRGDSAAYFCASSPPEAYEQYFGPGTRLTVT.

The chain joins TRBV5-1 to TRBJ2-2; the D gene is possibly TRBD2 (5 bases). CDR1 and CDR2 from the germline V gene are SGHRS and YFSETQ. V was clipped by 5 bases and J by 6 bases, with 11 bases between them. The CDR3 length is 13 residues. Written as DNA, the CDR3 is TGCGCCAGCAGACTAACTAGTTCCGGGGAGCTGTTTTTT. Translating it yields CASRLTSSGELFF.

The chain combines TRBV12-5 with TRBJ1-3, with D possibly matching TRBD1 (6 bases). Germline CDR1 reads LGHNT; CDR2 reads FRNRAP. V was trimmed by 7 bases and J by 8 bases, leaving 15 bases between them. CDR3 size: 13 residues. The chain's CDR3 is CASAPGGGYTIYF. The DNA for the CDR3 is TGTGCTAGTGCCCCTGGCGGGGGCTACACCATATATTTT.

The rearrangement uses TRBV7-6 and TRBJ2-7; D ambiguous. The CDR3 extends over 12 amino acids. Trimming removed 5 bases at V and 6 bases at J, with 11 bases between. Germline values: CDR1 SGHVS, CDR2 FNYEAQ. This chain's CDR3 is CASSQAGPEQYF. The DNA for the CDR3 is TGTGCCAGCAGCCAGGCAGGCCCCGAGCAGTACTTC.

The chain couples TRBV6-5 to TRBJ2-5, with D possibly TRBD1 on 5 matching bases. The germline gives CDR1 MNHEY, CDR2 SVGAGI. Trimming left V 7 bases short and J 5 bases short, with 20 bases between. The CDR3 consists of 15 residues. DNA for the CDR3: TGTGCCAGCATAAAGGGGCCCCAAGTGGGGGAGACCCAGTACTTC. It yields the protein CASIKGPQVGETQYF.